Here is one TCR beta chain with its context. What this receptor recognizes is not known. Per-base qualities were not stored, and no clone one base away is much larger. The sample belongs to a study of blood T cell repertoires in COVID-19 (dated by TCRdb to the early 2020s). Regarding the research as a whole: The collaborator samples originated in the United States, Italy and Spain and spanned the acute and convalescent phases of COVID-19. Nearly every sample came with metadata listing a de-identified subject ID, COVID-19 status, age in years and sex. Deeply sampled blood TCRbeta repertoires from subjects exposed to, actively infected with, or recovered from COVID-19 were included in the dataset. Samples were obtained from the ongoing ImmuneRACE study (first 160 participants) and from some 1,200 subjects provided by 6 global collaborators. The prospective study material was composed of cDNA or gDNA derived from T cells, B-cell-depleted T cells, or PBMCs. Where available, HLA class I and class II types were obtained from metadata supplied by the sample provider rather than from assay-based typing. The repertoires were made available in a free public database intended to serve as a resource for research on the immune response to SARS-CoV-2.

Whole blood was collected in K2EDTA tubes by collaborating institutions according to the institutions' own protocols. Collaborator samples were shipped for TCRbeta analysis as frozen whole blood, isolated PBMCs, or DNA extracted from either sample type. Beyond this particular receptor, the publication reports: Clinical and demographic metadata were provided uncurated, with the amount varying by source and participant.

Its CDR3 holds 15 amino acids, cysteine through phenylalanine. The only DNA kept is the CDR3, 45 bases in frame from the first base. Germline trimming: 3 bases from V, 2 bases from J; junction bases outside gene matches: 4. CDR1 MNHNS and CDR2 SASEGT were looked up in the germline V gene. The immunoSEQ Assay, a bias-controlled multiplex PCR, was used to amplify TCRbeta CDR3 regions from genomic DNA. As for the authors' bioinformatics: Within the assay, amplification of reference gene primers was used to estimate how many nucleated cells each sample contained. Sequence reads were collapsed and filtered to measure the absolute abundance of every unique TCRbeta CDR3 rearrangement. Productive Simpson clonality was computed per sample as the square root of Simpson's diversity index over productive rearrangements. Entries here come from immuneACCESS through TCRdb and include only in-frame sequences with V and J called. Some clones fail to appear in such tables; in the studies checked, an unresolved V gene covers under half of the shortfall, and the cause of the remainder is unknown. V and J calls and clone size are those listed in that table; D and trimming were worked out from the DNA. Within this sample are approximately 90,000 clones, with about 80% of them counted one time only. Around 21% of the sample is held by the ten biggest clonotypes.

The TCR sequence derives from an elderly woman with acute or convalescent COVID-19. The sample taken for sequencing was peripheral blood. The chain is assembled from TRBV6-1 and TRBJ2-3, with TRBD1 identical over 8 junction bases. The CDR3 is CASSDQGADTDTQYF. Here is the DNA: TGTGCCAGCAGTGATCAGGGGGCGGACACAGATACGCAGTATTTT.